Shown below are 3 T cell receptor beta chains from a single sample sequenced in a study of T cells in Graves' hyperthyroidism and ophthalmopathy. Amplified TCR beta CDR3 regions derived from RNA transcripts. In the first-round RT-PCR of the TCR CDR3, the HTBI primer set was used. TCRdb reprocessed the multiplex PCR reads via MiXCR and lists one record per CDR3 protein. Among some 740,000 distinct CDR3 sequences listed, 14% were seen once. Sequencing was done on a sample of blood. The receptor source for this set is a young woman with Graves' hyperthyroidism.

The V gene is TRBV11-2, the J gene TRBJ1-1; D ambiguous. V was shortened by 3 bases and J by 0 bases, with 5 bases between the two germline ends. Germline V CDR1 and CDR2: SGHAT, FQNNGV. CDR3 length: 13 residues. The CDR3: CASSFNLNTEAFF. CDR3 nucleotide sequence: TGTGCCAGCAGCTTTAATTTGAACACTGAAGCTTTCTTT.

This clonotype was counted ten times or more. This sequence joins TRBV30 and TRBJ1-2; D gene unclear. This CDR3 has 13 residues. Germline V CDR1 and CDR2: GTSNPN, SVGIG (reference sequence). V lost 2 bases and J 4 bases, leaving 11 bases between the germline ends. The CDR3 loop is CAWSPGGPYGYTF. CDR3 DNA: TGTGCCTGGAGTCCAGGAGGACCCTATGGCTACACCTTC.

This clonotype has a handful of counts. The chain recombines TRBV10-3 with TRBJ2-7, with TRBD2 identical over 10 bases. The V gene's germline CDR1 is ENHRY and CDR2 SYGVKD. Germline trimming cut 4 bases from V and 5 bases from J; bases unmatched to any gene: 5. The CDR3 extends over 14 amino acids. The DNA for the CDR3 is TGTGCCATCAGTGGTAGCGGGAGGCCCCACGAGCAGTACTTC. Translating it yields CAISGSGRPHEQYF.